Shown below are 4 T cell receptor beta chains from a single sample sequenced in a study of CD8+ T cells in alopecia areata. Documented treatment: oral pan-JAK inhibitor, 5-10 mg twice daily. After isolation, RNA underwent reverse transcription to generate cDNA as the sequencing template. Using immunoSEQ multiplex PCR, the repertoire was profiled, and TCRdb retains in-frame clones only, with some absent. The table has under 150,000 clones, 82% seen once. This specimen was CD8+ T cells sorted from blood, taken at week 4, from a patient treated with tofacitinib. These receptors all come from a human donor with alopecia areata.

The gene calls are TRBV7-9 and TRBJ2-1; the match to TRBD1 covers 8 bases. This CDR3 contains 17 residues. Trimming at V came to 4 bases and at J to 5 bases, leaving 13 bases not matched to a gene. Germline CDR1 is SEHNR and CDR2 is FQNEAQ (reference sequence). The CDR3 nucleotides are TGTGCCAGCAGCTCCACCTCCAGGGGGCGAGGTGACAATGAGCAGTTCTTC. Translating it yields CASSSTSRGRGDNEQFF.

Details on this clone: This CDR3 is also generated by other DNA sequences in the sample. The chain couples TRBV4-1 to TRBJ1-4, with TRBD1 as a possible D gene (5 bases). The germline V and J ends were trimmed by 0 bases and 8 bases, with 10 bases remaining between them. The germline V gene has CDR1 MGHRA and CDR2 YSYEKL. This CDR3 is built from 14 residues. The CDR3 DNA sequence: TGCGCCAGCAGCCAAGATAGTAAGGGGGAAAAACTGTTTTTT. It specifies CASSQDSKGEKLFF.

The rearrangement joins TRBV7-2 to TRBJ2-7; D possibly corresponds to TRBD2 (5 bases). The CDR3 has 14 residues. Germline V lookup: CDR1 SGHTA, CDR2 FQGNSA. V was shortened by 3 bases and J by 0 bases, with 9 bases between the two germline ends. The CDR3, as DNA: TGTGCCAGCAGCTTGAGGGAGTCCTCCTACGAGCAGTACTTC. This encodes CASSLRESSYEQYF.

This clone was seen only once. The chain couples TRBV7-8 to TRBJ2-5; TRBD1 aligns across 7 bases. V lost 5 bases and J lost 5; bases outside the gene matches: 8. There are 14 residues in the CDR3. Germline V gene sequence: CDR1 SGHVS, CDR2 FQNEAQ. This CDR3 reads CASSPEGGRETQYF. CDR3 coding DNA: TGTGCCAGCAGCCCAGAAGGGGGCAGGGAGACCCAGTACTTC.